This TCR beta chain was documented in a study of blood T cell repertoires in COVID-19. Study-wide context: Italy, Spain and the United States were the sources of the convalescent and acute COVID-19 samples. T cells, B-cell-depleted T cells, or PBMCs supplied cDNA or gDNA.

In the original processing: Estimation of nucleated cell counts relied on the amplification of reference gene primers. Profiled with immunoSEQ multiplex PCR; TCRdb holds only in-frame clones, not every one. The V and J calls and clone size were taken over from that table, and D and trimming were inferred from the DNA. Of more than 45,000 clones listed, 82% are singletons. Germline trimming cut 4 bases from V and 5 bases from J; bases unmatched to any gene: 8. This CDR3 spans 14 amino acids. Germline V gene sequence: CDR1 LNHNV, CDR2 YYDKDF (reference sequence). The rearrangement uses TRBV15 and TRBJ2-7; TRBD1 matches 7 bases. The TCR was taken from a woman aged 60 to 75 with acute or convalescent COVID-19. The sample taken for sequencing was peripheral blood. This CDR3 reads CATSKGQARDEQYF. CDR3 bases: TGTGCCACCAGCAAAGGACAGGCTCGCGACGAGCAGTACTTC.